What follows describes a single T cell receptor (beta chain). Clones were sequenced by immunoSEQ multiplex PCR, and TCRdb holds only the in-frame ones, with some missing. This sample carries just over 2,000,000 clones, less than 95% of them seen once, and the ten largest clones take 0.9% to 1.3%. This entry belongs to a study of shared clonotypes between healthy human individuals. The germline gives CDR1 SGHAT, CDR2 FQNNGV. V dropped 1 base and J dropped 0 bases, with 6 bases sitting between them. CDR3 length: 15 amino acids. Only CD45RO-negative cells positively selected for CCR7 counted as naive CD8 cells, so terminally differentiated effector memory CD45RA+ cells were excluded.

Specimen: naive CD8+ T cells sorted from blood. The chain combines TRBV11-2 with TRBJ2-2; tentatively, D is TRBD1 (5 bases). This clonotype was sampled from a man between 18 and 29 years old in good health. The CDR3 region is CASSLGGSNTGELFF. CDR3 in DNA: TGTGCCAGCAGCTTAGGGGGCTCGAACACCGGGGAGCTGTTTTTT. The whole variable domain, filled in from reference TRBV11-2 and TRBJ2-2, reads EAGVAQSPRYKIIEKRQSVAFWCNPISGHATLYWYQQILGQGPKLLIQFQNNGVVDDSQLPKDRFSAERLKGVDSTLKIQPAKLEDSAVYLCASSLGGSNTGELFFGEGSRLTVL.